The 15 T cell receptor beta chains reported below all come from one sample, sequenced in a study of post-analysis software for immune sequencing data. Incorporated into the TCR beta cDNA libraries were unique molecular identifiers, which served to reduce PCR and sequencing biases. TCRdb re-called the PCR reads with MiXCR, one entry per CDR3 protein. The repertoire includes roughly 730,000 distinct CDR3 sequences, roughly 27% of them detected once, and around 0.55% sits in the top ten. General observations from the study: Comparison of patients with controls showed a handful of TRBV segments more frequent in patients, TRBV5-6, TRBV5-1 and TRBV20-1 among them.

These receptors are not linked to any known antigen. The specimen sequenced was blood. The source of these receptors is a girl aged 10 to 17 with multiple sclerosis.

This clonotype was seen a handful of times. V is TRBV15 and J is TRBJ1-4, with D tentatively TRBD1 (6 bases). Trimming took off 3 bases at V and 5 bases at J, with 13 bases between the two ends. In germline, CDR1 is LNHNV, CDR2 YYDKDF (reference sequence). The CDR3 contains 15 residues. CDR3 nucleotide sequence: TGTGCCACCAGCAGGGCAGGGGTGGGAAATGAAAAACTGTTTTTT. This translates into CATSRAGVGNEKLFF. The full variable domain, in which reference TRBV15 and TRBJ1-4 provide the parts outside the CDR3, is DAMVIQNPRYQVTQFGKPVTLSCSQTLNHNVMYWYQQKSSQAPKLLFHYYDKDFNNEADTPDNFQSRRPNTSFCFLDIRSPGLGDTAMYLCATSRAGVGNEKLFFGSGTQLSVL.

The chain employs TRBV20-1 and TRBJ1-4, with D tentatively TRBD1 (6 bases). The V gene lost 1 base and the J gene lost 3 bases, with 9 bases spanning the gap. The CDR3 runs 14 residues. Germline V lookup: CDR1 DFQATT, CDR2 SNEGSKA (reference sequence). The CDR3 DNA reads TGCAGTGCTAGAGGTTGGACAGCTAATGAAAAACTGTTTTTT. Its protein product is CSARGWTANEKLFF.

The chain couples TRBV27 to TRBJ1-5; D unclear. The CDR3 spans 13 residues. With 6 bases removed from V and 4 bases from J, the gap between germline ends came to 10 bases. Germline V CDR1 and CDR2: MNHEY, SMNVEV (reference sequence). CDR3 DNA: TGTGCCAGCAGACTTACCGTGAATCAGCCCCAGCATTTT. Protein: CASRLTVNQPQHF.

The genes are TRBV4-3 and TRBJ1-2, with D possibly matching TRBD1 (5 bases). Looked up from germline, CDR1 is LGHNA and CDR2 is YSLEER. This CDR3 has 18 residues. Trimming stripped 4 bases from V and 5 bases from J, with 26 bases between. CDR3 in amino acids: CASSPELTGLLGPYGYTF. In DNA, the CDR3 is TGCGCCAGCAGCCCGGAGCTCACAGGATTACTAGGCCCTTATGGCTACACCTTC.

This clonotype appeared a few times. The V and J genes are TRBV7-9 and TRBJ2-5; TRBD1 is a possible D gene (5 bases). Trimming shortened V by 2 bases and J by 3 bases, and 10 bases separated the two germline ends. The germline V gene has CDR1 SEHNR and CDR2 FQNEAQ (reference sequence). The CDR3 loop spans 14 amino acids. In DNA form, the CDR3 reads TGTGCCAGCAGCTTACTTGACAGAGAAGAGACCCAGTACTTC. Translation: CASSLLDREETQYF.

The chain has TRBV28 and TRBJ1-1; D not resolved. Trimming cost V 6 bases and J 0 bases, with 20 bases left between them. Germline CDR1 MDHEN, CDR2 SYDVKM. The CDR3 totals 17 residues. The CDR3 region is CASSESNPGYMNTEAFF. The CDR3 nucleotides are TGTGCCAGCAGCGAATCCAACCCCGGGTACATGAACACTGAAGCTTTCTTT.

On this clonotype: At one boundary the junction diverges from the germline segment, which might be a read error. The chain links TRBV28 to TRBJ2-7; D is ambiguous. Germline assignment: CDR1 MDHEN and CDR2 SYDVKM. The CDR3 is 13 amino acids. Here the CDR3 reads CASKSPVTYKQYF. The CDR3 nucleotides read TGTGCCAGCAAATCTCCGGTCACCTACAAGCAGTACTTC.

This clonotype was observed a few times. V and J are TRBV5-1 and TRBJ2-5; D call uncertain. Trimming removed 5 bases from V and 3 bases from J, with 8 bases in between. The CDR3 spans 12 residues. From germline, CDR1 is SGHRS and CDR2 YFSETQ. The CDR3 DNA follows: TGCGCCAGCAGAGCAGTCGAAGAGACCCAGTACTTC. Its translation is CASRAVEETQYF.

This rearrangement joins TRBV29-1 to TRBJ2-4; weak D call: TRBD1 (6 bases). The J call may be wrong; the DNA end is better matched by TRBJ2-5. The length of the CDR3 is 13 residues. Germline CDR1 reads SQVTM; CDR2 reads ANQGSEA. This chain's CDR3 is CSVEEGHSQTQYF. CDR3 bases: TGCAGCGTTGAAGAGGGACACAGCCAGACCCAGTACTTC.

This clonotype was observed a handful of times. The chain links TRBV7-2 to TRBJ2-7, with a tentative D call TRBD2 (5 bases). The CDR3 runs to 17 residues. V dropped 1 base and J dropped 2 bases, with 18 bases sitting between them. Germline V gene lookup returns CDR1 SGHTA and CDR2 FQGNSA. The DNA of the CDR3 is TGTGCCAGCAGCTTAGACGGGGAGTGGCAATTCGCCTACGAGCAGTACTTC. This translates into CASSLDGEWQFAYEQYF.

The sample holds one count of this clonotype. The gene calls are TRBV20-1 and TRBJ2-7; D possibly matches TRBD1 or TRBD2 (6 bases each). The end of the DNA is better explained by TRBJ2-5, so the J call may be wrong. Germline lookup yields CDR1 DFQATT and CDR2 SNEGSKA (reference sequence). The CDR3 sequence is 16 residues long. CDR3: CSARGPGRGGRETQYF. The CDR3 region has the DNA TGCAGTGCTAGAGGACCTGGCAGGGGAGGTAGGGAGACCCAGTACTTC.

In DNA, the CDR3 is TGTGCCACCAGTGATTTCAAGGCAGGCAGGAACACTGAAGCTTTCTTT. Translating gives CATSDFKAGRNTEAFF. The chain is built from TRBV24-1 and TRBJ1-1; D remains unclear. Germline V gives CDR1 KGHDR, CDR2 SFDVKD. This CDR3 is 16 amino acids long. Trimming removed 1 base at V and 1 base at J, with 12 bases between.

V and J are TRBV20-1 and TRBJ2-7; a weak D match, TRBD1 (6 bases). Trimming took 8 bases from V and 3 from J, leaving 17 bases between them. CDR3 length equals 13 residues. From germline, CDR1 is DFQATT and CDR2 SNEGSKA (reference sequence). CDR3 coding DNA: TGCAGTACCCAACACAGGGTTGACTACGAGCAGTACTTC. This encodes CSTQHRVDYEQYF.

A note on this clonotype: One end of the junction does not line up with germline, which may come from a read error. The J gene is TRBJ2-1, the V gene TRBV13; TRBD2 matches at 9 bases. Germline loops: CDR1 PRHDT, CDR2 FYEKMQ (reference sequence). There are 17 residues in the CDR3. The CDR3 is CAGSFPSGNWAEDEQFF. The DNA of the CDR3 is TGTGCCGGCAGCTTCCCTAGCGGGAACTGGGCGGAGGATGAGCAGTTCTTC.

This clonotype turned up a few times. This chain uses TRBV27 with TRBJ1-5; D is ambiguous. The CDR3 sequence is 14 residues long. Germline CDR1 MNHEY, CDR2 SMNVEV (reference sequence). V lost 6 bases, J lost 3 bases, and 12 bases lay in between. The CDR3 sequence: CASSLRRNNQPQHF. The CDR3 nucleotides are TGTGCCAGCAGCCTCAGACGGAACAATCAGCCCCAGCATTTT.